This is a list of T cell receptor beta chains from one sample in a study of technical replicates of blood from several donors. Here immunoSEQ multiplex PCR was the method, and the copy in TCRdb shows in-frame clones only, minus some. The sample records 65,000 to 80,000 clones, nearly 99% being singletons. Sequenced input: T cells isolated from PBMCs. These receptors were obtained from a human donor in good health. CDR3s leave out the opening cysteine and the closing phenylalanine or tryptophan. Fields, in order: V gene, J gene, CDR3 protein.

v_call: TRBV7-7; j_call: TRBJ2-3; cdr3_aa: ASSQGQLTDTQY
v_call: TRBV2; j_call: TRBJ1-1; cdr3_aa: ASTPDRGRFGTEAF
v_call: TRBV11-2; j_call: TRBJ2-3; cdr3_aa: ASSYPRGGDTQY
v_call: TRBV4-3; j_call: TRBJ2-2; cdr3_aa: ASSQVLREKDTGELF
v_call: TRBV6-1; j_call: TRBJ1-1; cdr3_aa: ASSRTVNTEAF
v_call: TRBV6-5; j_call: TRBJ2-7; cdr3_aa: ASSPAFRGPYEQY
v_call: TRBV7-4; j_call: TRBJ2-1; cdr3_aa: ASSLEAGIGGGEEVDNEQF
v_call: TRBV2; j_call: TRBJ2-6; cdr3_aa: ASSARTAGANVLT
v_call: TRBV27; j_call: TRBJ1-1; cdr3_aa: ASSLSYHTGQEAF
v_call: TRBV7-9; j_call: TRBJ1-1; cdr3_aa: ASSRDREAF
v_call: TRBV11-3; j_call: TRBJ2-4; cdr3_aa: ASSRGTDIQY
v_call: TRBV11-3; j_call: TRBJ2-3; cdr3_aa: ASSSGGVLADTQY
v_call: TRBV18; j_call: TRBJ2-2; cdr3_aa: ASSPQGTGELF
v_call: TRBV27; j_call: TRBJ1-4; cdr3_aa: ASFYRKTIRATNEKLF
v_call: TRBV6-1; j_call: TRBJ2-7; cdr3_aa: ASSGRGGKSSEQY
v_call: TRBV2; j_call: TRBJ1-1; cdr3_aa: ASSGQLNTEAF
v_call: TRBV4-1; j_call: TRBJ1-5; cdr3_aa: ASSRDKQGDNQPQH